What follows are 29 T cell receptor beta chains derived from one specimen sequenced in a study of cytomegalovirus exposure and HLA in healthy donors. Amplification used 60 Vbeta primers and 13 Jbeta primers. The method was immunoSEQ multiplex PCR; TCRdb's version includes in-frame clones alone and lacks a portion of them. The data show around 120,000 clones, about three fifths seen once. Sequencing used PBMCs. These TCRs come from a man aged 40-49 years in good health and CMV-seropositive.

The rearrangement links TRBV5-7 to TRBJ1-2; 7 bases map to TRBD1. TRBV5-7 is annotated as an ORF whose role is uncertain. J gave up 4 bases and V 4 bases, and 4 bases lay outside the gene matches. This CDR3 is built from 13 residues. The CDR3 DNA is TGTGCCAGCAGCCCCGGGACAGTCTATGGCTACACCTTC. It encodes CASSPGTVYGYTF.

Ten or more counts support this clone. V is TRBV7-9 and J is TRBJ1-1, with 10 bases fitting TRBD1. J lost 6 bases, V lost 5 bases, and 6 bases had no gene match. This CDR3 is built from 14 residues. Germline lookup yields CDR1 SEHNR and CDR2 FQNEAQ (reference sequence). Here the CDR3 DNA reads TGTGCCAGCAGCATAGGACAGGGGGTAGCTGAAGCTTTCTTT. Protein sequence: CASSIGQGVAEAFF.

This clone appeared a few times. The chain joins TRBV7-2 to TRBJ2-7; TRBD1 matches at 7 bases. The J segment lost 5 bases and the V segment lost 2 bases, leaving 6 bases of the junction unmatched. This CDR3 spans 14 amino acids. Germline-derived CDR1 and CDR2 are SGHTA and FQGNSA. The CDR3 nucleotides read TGTGCCAGCAGCTTATCAGGACAGGTCCACGAGCAGTACTTC. This codes for CASSLSGQVHEQYF. The variable domain in full, with the rest retrieved from reference TRBV7-2 and TRBJ2-7, is GAGVSQSPSNKVTEKGKDVELRCDPISGHTALYWYRQSLGQGLEFLIYFQGNSAPDKSGLPSDRFSAERTGGSVSTLTIQRTQQEDSAVYLCASSLSGQVHEQYFGPGTRLTVT.

This clone was observed a single time. For the CDR3, the DNA is TGTGCCAGCAGTCCAGGGGACACCCGGTACGAGCAGTACTTC. Translating gives CASSPGDTRYEQYF. V gene TRBV6-1 combines with J gene TRBJ2-7; perhaps TRBD1 as D (6 bases). Germline V gene data show CDR1 as MNHNS and CDR2 as SASEGT. The CDR3 is made up of 14 amino acids. Trimming took 5 bases from V and 4 from J, leaving 15 bases between them.

This clone was seen only a few times. V gene TRBV9 combines with J gene TRBJ2-3, with D possibly being TRBD1 (5 bases). The length of the CDR3 is 16 residues. Germline CDR1 is SGDLS and CDR2 is YYNGEE. V dropped 0 bases and J dropped 6 bases, with 17 bases sitting between them. The DNA for the CDR3 is TGTGCCAGCAGCGTAGCGTGGGGCGGCGTGCGGGATACGCAGTATTTT. Translation gives CASSVAWGGVRDTQYF. Supplemented by reference TRBV9 and TRBJ2-3, the full variable domain reads DSGVTQTPKHLITATGQRVTLRCSPRSGDLSVYWYQQSLDQGLQFLIQYYNGEERAKGNILERFSAQQFPDLHSELNLSSLELGDSALYFCASSVAWGGVRDTQYFGPGTRLTVL.

This clone was detected only once. The CDR3 DNA follows: TGTGCCAGCAGTCCGACAGGGACCTCTGGAAACACCATATATTTT. Translated, it gives CASSPTGTSGNTIYF. The genes are TRBV7-9 and TRBJ1-3, with 7 bases aligning to TRBD1. From germline, CDR1 is SEHNR and CDR2 FQNEAQ (reference sequence). This CDR3 has 15 amino acids. The trim removed 6 bases at V and 0 bases at J, leaving 5 bases unmatched.

J is TRBJ2-7 and V is TRBV5-6; tentatively, D is TRBD2 (6 bases). The V gene lost 2 bases and the J gene lost 2 bases, with 11 bases spanning the gap. The CDR3 consists of 14 residues. The germline V gene has CDR1 SGHDT and CDR2 YYEEEE. Here the CDR3 reads CASSFSGVPYEQYF. Here the CDR3 DNA reads TGTGCCAGCAGCTTCTCGGGGGTTCCCTACGAGCAGTACTTC.

The J gene is TRBJ1-2, the V gene TRBV11-1; TRBD1 matches at 9 bases. Germline CDR1 and CDR2: SGHAT and FQDESV (reference sequence). The CDR3 has 16 residues. J lost 0 bases, V lost 4 bases, and 6 bases had no gene match. In DNA form, the CDR3 reads TGTGCCAGCAGCTCAACCGGGACAGGGACTAACTATGGCTACACCTTC. Protein: CASSSTGTGTNYGYTF.

The chain recombines TRBV7-9 with TRBJ1-1, with a weak D call TRBD1 (5 bases). The CDR3 loop spans 14 amino acids. Germline assignment: CDR1 SEHNR and CDR2 FQNEAQ (reference sequence). The V end was cut by 6 bases, the J end by 1 base, with 12 bases between. The CDR3 protein is CASSHTGENTEAFF. The DNA for the CDR3 is TGTGCCAGCAGTCATACGGGGGAGAACACTGAAGCTTTCTTT.

The chain links TRBV2 to TRBJ1-4; no definite D call. Per germline, CDR1 SNHLY and CDR2 FYNNEI. V gave up 2 bases and J gave up 0 bases, with 4 bases separating them. The CDR3 spans 14 residues. CDR3 region: CASSERATNEKLFF. CDR3 in DNA: TGTGCCAGCAGTGAACGGGCAACTAATGAAAAACTGTTTTTT.

V gene TRBV20-1 combines with J gene TRBJ2-7; D not certain. The germline V and J ends were trimmed by 7 bases and 6 bases, with 13 bases remaining between them. In germline, CDR1 is DFQATT, CDR2 SNEGSKA (reference sequence). This CDR3 contains 11 residues. The chain's CDR3 is CSGNGDREQYF. CDR3 DNA sequence: TGCAGTGGCAACGGTGATCGCGAGCAGTACTTC.

This clone has a handful of counts. The V gene is TRBV2, the J gene TRBJ2-7; D possibly corresponds to TRBD1 (6 bases). Deletions cut 6 bases from V and 2 bases from J, with 11 bases between. CDR3 length equals 13 residues. Per the germline V gene, CDR1 is SNHLY and CDR2 is FYNNEI. The CDR3 reads CASRAGTPYEQYF. The CDR3, as DNA: TGTGCCAGCAGAGCCGGGACACCCTACGAGCAGTACTTC.

The rearrangement joins TRBV27 to TRBJ1-1; the D gene is possibly TRBD1 (5 bases). Germline-derived CDR1 and CDR2 are MNHEY and SMNVEV (reference sequence). V was cut by 2 bases and J by 1 base, with 5 bases left in between. This CDR3 is built from 13 residues. The CDR3 coding sequence is TGTGCCAGCAGTTTAGGACAGAACACTGAAGCTTTCTTT. Encoded protein: CASSLGQNTEAFF.

The chain uses TRBV7-2 and TRBJ2-5; D ambiguous. Gene TRBJ2-7 matches the end of the DNA better, so the J call may be wrong. This CDR3 spans 11 amino acids. CDR1 and CDR2 from the germline V gene are SGHTA and FQGNSA. The CDR3 is CASSLLYEQYF. CDR3 DNA sequence: TGTGCCAGCAGCCTGCTCTACGAGCAGTACTTC.

The gene calls are TRBV5-1 and TRBJ2-1; TRBD2 matches at 11 bases. CDR1 and CDR2 (germline): SGHRS, YFSETQ. The CDR3 runs to 16 residues. Unmatched junction bases numbered 6, after V lost 0 bases and J lost 7 bases. In nucleotides, the CDR3 is TGCGCCAGCAGCTTGGGACCTAGCGGGAGGTGGAATGAGCAGTTCTTC. As protein: CASSLGPSGRWNEQFF.

This clone was picked up a small number of times. This rearrangement joins TRBV15 to TRBJ1-2; 7 positions match TRBD1. Germline CDR1 is LNHNV and CDR2 is YYDKDF (reference sequence). CDR3 length: 14 residues. Germline trimming cut 0 bases from V and 8 bases from J; bases unmatched to any gene: 6. This CDR3 reads CATSRDRGQYGYTF. CDR3 DNA sequence: TGTGCCACCAGCAGAGACCGGGGACAGTACGGCTACACCTTC.

Turning to this clone: The junction departs from the called germline gene at one end, perhaps through a read error. V usage is TRBV5-8 and J usage is TRBJ1-1; TRBD1 matches 11 bases. The length of the CDR3 is 16 residues. The germline CDR1 and CDR2 sequences are SGHTS and YDEGEE. The CDR3 DNA sequence: TGTGCCAGCAGCCTCCCGGGACAGGGGGTGAAGACTGAAGCTTTCTTT. Amino acid sequence: CASSLPGQGVKTEAFF.

V is TRBV6-5 and J is TRBJ2-2; D remains ambiguous. CDR1 is MNHEY and CDR2 is SVGAGI in the germline V gene. V gave up 0 bases and J gave up 0 bases, with 8 bases separating them. The CDR3 is 16 amino acids. Here the CDR3 reads CASSYSNQANTGELFF. CDR3 sequence (DNA): TGTGCCAGCAGTTACTCGAATCAGGCGAACACCGGGGAGCTGTTTTTT.

The chain has TRBV6-5 and TRBJ2-7, with 12 positions matching TRBD2. V trimming: 5 bases; J trimming: 6 bases; junction bases outside the gene matches: 8. CDR3 length: 15 residues. Germline V gene sequence: CDR1 MNHEY, CDR2 SVGAGI. The CDR3 region is CASSGTSGPYREQYF. The CDR3 nucleotides are TGTGCCAGCAGTGGGACTAGCGGGCCCTACCGCGAGCAGTACTTC.

In DNA, the CDR3 is TGTGCCTGGAGTGTAGAAGGACTAGCGGGGCTCCACCCAGATACGCAGTATTTT. It codes for CAWSVEGLAGLHPDTQYF. This rearrangement joins TRBV30 to TRBJ2-3, with TRBD2 identical over 12 bases. V gave up 0 bases and J gave up 4 bases; unmatched junction bases: 11. The CDR3 has 18 residues. The germline CDR1 and CDR2 sequences are GTSNPN and SVGIG (reference sequence).

The genes are TRBV6-1 and TRBJ1-2; the match to TRBD1 covers 7 bases. The CDR3 consists of 12 residues. The germline gives CDR1 MNHNS, CDR2 SASEGT. With V trimmed by 8 bases and J by 4 bases, 4 bases remained unmatched. The CDR3 bases are TGTGCCAGCGAAAGGGACAGCTATGGCTACACCTTC. Translation: CASERDSYGYTF.

This clone was observed a handful of times. The CDR3 reads CASSEGRWSYEQYF. Here the CDR3 DNA reads TGTGCCAGCAGTGAAGGGCGGTGGTCCTACGAGCAGTACTTC. The chain joins TRBV6-1 to TRBJ2-7; no definite D call. The CDR3 contains 14 residues. Trimming shortened V by 1 base and J by 1 base, and 8 bases separated the two germline ends. CDR1 is MNHNS and CDR2 is SASEGT in the germline V gene.

The chain employs TRBV5-1 and TRBJ2-5; 7 nucleotides match TRBD1. The germline V gene has CDR1 SGHRS and CDR2 YFSETQ. CDR3 size: 14 residues. The V segment lost 7 bases and the J segment 5 bases; nucleotides outside the gene matches: 11. CDR3: CASRTGRVVETQYF. DNA for the CDR3: TGCGCCAGCCGGACAGGTCGAGTCGTGGAGACCCAGTACTTC.

V and J are TRBV2 and TRBJ2-7; 8 bases are a match to TRBD1. CDR1 and CDR2 (germline): SNHLY, FYNNEI. V shed 6 bases and J 6 bases; nucleotides not matched to a gene: 4. CDR3 length: 12 amino acids. In nucleotides, the CDR3 is TGTGCCAGCAGGGACAGGGTGGTCGAGCAGTACTTC. It specifies CASRDRVVEQYF.

This clone is a singleton in its sample. The chain carries TRBV6-5 and TRBJ1-4, with 8 bases lining up with TRBD1. The CDR3 totals 15 residues. The germline V gene encodes CDR1 MNHEY and CDR2 SVGAGI. The junction had 4 bases not matched to a gene; V was cut back by 2 bases and J by 5 bases. For the CDR3, the DNA is TGTGCCAGCAGTTACAGACAGGGGAGGAATGAAAAACTGTTTTTT. Translating gives CASSYRQGRNEKLFF.

The chain employs TRBV6-5 and TRBJ1-2; tentatively, D is TRBD1 (6 bases). The germline CDR1 and CDR2 sequences are MNHEY and SVGAGI. V was cut by 2 bases and J by 5 bases, with 12 bases left in between. This CDR3 contains 14 residues. The CDR3 region is CASSYGVQGYGYTF. The CDR3 DNA is TGTGCCAGCAGTTACGGAGTGCAGGGGTATGGCTACACCTTC.

This clone was recorded only once. V is TRBV25-1 and J is TRBJ1-1; 7 bases match TRBD1. From germline, CDR1 is MGHDK and CDR2 SYGVNS. The CDR3 loop spans 13 amino acids. The V segment lost 5 bases and the J segment 5 bases; nucleotides outside the gene matches: 5. The CDR3 region has the DNA TGTGCCAGCAGTTTCTCGACAGGGACTGAAGCTTTCTTT. Translating gives CASSFSTGTEAFF.

The table lists this clone with a few counts. This chain joins TRBV7-2 and TRBJ2-1, with TRBD2 matching over 16 bases. This CDR3 spans 17 amino acids. V shed 4 bases, J shed 11 bases, and the junction held 11 bases outside the gene matches. Germline V gene lookup returns CDR1 SGHTA and CDR2 FQGNSA. Here the CDR3 reads CASSSRGGTSGGVKQFF. The CDR3 DNA sequence: TGTGCCAGCAGCTCCCGGGGGGGGACTAGCGGGGGGGTAAAGCAGTTCTTC.

This clone was recorded once. The rearrangement uses TRBV30 and TRBJ2-7; TRBD2 aligns across 8 bases. The V segment lost 6 bases and the J segment 0 bases; nucleotides outside the gene matches: 4. The germline V gene encodes CDR1 GTSNPN and CDR2 SVGIG (reference sequence). The CDR3 is 13 residues long. The DNA for the CDR3 is TGTGCCTGCGCGGGGGGAAGCTCCTACGAGCAGTACTTC. It specifies CACAGGSSYEQYF. The full variable domain, rest sourced from reference TRBV30 and TRBJ2-7, is SQTIHQWPATLVQPVGSPLSLECTVEGTSNPNLYWYRQAAGRGLQLLFYSVGIGQISSEVPQNLSASRPQDRQFILSSKKLLLSDSGFYLCACAGGSSYEQYFGPGTRLTVT.